A selection of T cell receptor beta chains follows, all from one sample in a study of cytomegalovirus exposure and HLA in healthy donors. Sequencing was performed with immunoSEQ multiplex PCR; in TCRdb, only in-frame clones are kept and a portion is missing. The sample yields almost 75,000 clones, around four fifths seen once. The sequencing input was PBMCs. Receptor source: a man aged 25-45 years in good health and CMV-seronegative. CDR3s include the opening cysteine and the closing phenylalanine or tryptophan. The size entry is marked missing in some rows and otherwise reads once, few, many or a size class.

>14|TRBJ2-1|TRBV27|-
CASSSGGHNYEQFF
>13|TRBJ2-1|TRBV5-1|-
CASRERGGNEQFF
>15|TRBJ2-7|TRBV7-8|-
CASRRGGGRSYEQYF
>15|TRBJ1-5|TRBV5-8|few
CASSPGTAGDQPQHF
>17|TRBJ2-1|TRBV9|-
CASSVGLAGGHGNEQFF
>17|TRBJ2-1|TRBV7-3|-
CASSLVRLAGDYNEQFF
>16|TRBJ2-5|TRBV2|-
CASNPGLAVQQETQYF
>15|TRBJ1-6|TRBV6-5|-
CASSRDRGRISPLHF
>16|TRBJ2-2|TRBV6-6|-
CASSYPSVGGTGELFF
>15|TRBJ1-5|TRBV10-3|-
CAISESDRANQPQHF
>17|TRBJ2-7|TRBV5-1|many
CASSQLGVRGTSYEQYF
>16|TRBJ2-1|TRBV27|-
CASSLLAGGPVDEQFF
>16|TRBJ2-3|TRBV4-3|-
CASSQVLAGGPDTQYF
>14|TRBJ1-2|TRBV9|once
CASSGRTANYGYTF
>17|TRBJ2-2|TRBV9|-
CASSVSNSRANTGELFF
>20|TRBJ2-2|TRBV9|-
CASSVASSGGPRGITGELFF
>17|TRBJ2-6|TRBV5-5|-
CASWGMLAQSRANVLTF
>12|TRBJ1-1|TRBV6-5|-
CASSFPGTEAFF
>14|TRBJ1-1|TRBV7-9|-
CASSLDGGGTEAFF
>13|TRBJ2-3|TRBV11-3|-
CASSFGLDDTQYF
>16|TRBJ1-1|TRBV18|few
CASSPQGGQTNTEAFF
>11|TRBJ1-6|TRBV11-2|-
CASSTRDRVHF
>14|TRBJ1-4|TRBV25-1|-
CASSKGGAGVELFF
>12|TRBJ1-1|TRBV30|-
CAWSRGNSRAFF
>15|TRBJ2-4|TRBV9|-
CASSVAGRGKNIQYF
>16|TRBJ2-5|TRBV30|-
CAWSAPEITGRETQYF
>14|TRBJ1-1|TRBV10-3|-
CAISRSLTATEAFF